This T cell receptor (beta chain) originates from a study of breast tumors, draining lymph nodes, adjacent tissues. The lymph nodes were axillary draining lymph nodes from breast cancer patients. As concerns this clonotype: A much larger clone is a single base away; this may be a read error.

TCRdb reprocessed the multiplex PCR reads with MiXCR, giving one entry per CDR3 protein. The repertoire includes around 250,000 distinct CDR3 sequences, 34% of them detected once, and approximately 3.6% sits in the top ten. Sequenced: axillary lymph node tissue. This receptor was identified in a female donor with breast cancer. Some clones in this sample may be carry-over from other donors' samples.

CDR3 protein: CASSLDLTTGTLADYTF. DNA for the CDR3: TGTGCCAGCAGCTTAGATTTGACTACTGGGACACTGGCTGACTACACCTTC. The chain carries TRBV11-2 and TRBJ1-2, with D tentatively TRBD1 (6 bases). This CDR3 is built from 17 residues. CDR1 is SGHAT and CDR2 is FQNNGV in the germline V gene. V lost 0 bases to trimming and J lost 10 bases, with 24 bases between them.